A single sample gave rise to the 25 T cell receptor beta chains below, sequenced in a study of blood T cell repertoires in COVID-19. Repertoires were generated with immunoSEQ multiplex PCR, while TCRdb's copy carries only in-frame clones and drops some. The sample contains under 500,000 clones, about 90% of which appear only once. The sequencing input was PBMCs or T cells enriched from blood (not recorded which). These TCRs come from a woman between 18 and 29 years old with acute COVID-19.

The gene calls are TRBV4-2 and TRBJ2-7; a weak D match, TRBD2 (5 bases). Germline lookup yields CDR1 LGHNA and CDR2 YNFKEQ. The length of the CDR3 is 14 residues. Trimming took 0 bases from V and 7 from J, leaving 13 bases between them. CDR3 amino acids: CASSQEPLAQEQYF. In DNA, the CDR3 is TGTGCCAGCAGCCAAGAGCCCCTAGCTCAAGAGCAGTACTTC.

The chain uses TRBV27 and TRBJ1-1; D is perhaps TRBD1 (6 bases). The CDR3 is 12 residues long. The V end lost 8 bases, the J end lost 3 bases, and 10 bases lay between the germline ends. Germline V gene data show CDR1 as MNHEY and CDR2 as SMNVEV (reference sequence). CDR3 in amino acids: CASRSGDTEAFF. DNA of the CDR3: TGTGCCAGCCGTTCAGGGGACACTGAAGCTTTCTTT.

The gene calls are TRBV10-3 and TRBJ2-3; perhaps TRBD2 as D (5 bases). Trimming took 0 bases from V and 3 from J, leaving 10 bases between them. This CDR3 is built from 15 residues. Germline assignment: CDR1 ENHRY and CDR2 SYGVKD. As DNA, the CDR3 is TGTGCCATCAGTGAGTCGAGGGAAGGGACAGATACGCAGTATTTT. This codes for CAISESREGTDTQYF.

This chain uses TRBV28 with TRBJ2-7; D is possibly TRBD2 (6 bases). The CDR3 extends over 16 amino acids. CDR1 is MDHEN, CDR2 SYDVKM, per germline. V was pared by 3 bases and J by 4 bases, with 19 bases between. The CDR3 coding sequence is TGTGCCAGCAGTTTTACCCGGGAGTTCCTCAATTACGAGCAGTACTTC. Protein: CASSFTREFLNYEQYF. Full variable domain (remainder filled in from reference TRBV28 and TRBJ2-7): DVKVTQSSRYLVKRTGEKVFLECVQDMDHENMFWYRQDPGLGLRLIYFSYDVKMKEKGDIPEGYSVSREKKERFSLILESASTNQTSMYLCASSFTREFLNYEQYFGPGTRLTVT.

The J gene is TRBJ2-1, the V gene TRBV28, with 7 bases fitting TRBD1. The CDR3 totals 15 residues. Germline V gene lookup returns CDR1 MDHEN and CDR2 SYDVKM. J lost 3 bases, V lost 4 bases, and 6 bases had no gene match. CDR3 sequence reads: CASSSNDRDYNEQFF. In DNA form, the CDR3 reads TGTGCCAGCAGTTCGAATGACAGGGACTACAATGAGCAGTTCTTC.

This rearrangement joins TRBV9 to TRBJ2-3; TRBD1 might be the D (5 bases). Germline lookup yields CDR1 SGDLS and CDR2 YYNGEE. V was shortened by 0 bases and J by 4 bases, with 9 bases between the two germline ends. The CDR3 covers 14 residues. CDR3 nucleotides: TGTGCCAGCAGCGTAGAGGGGAACGCAGATACGCAGTATTTT. Its translation: CASSVEGNADTQYF.

The chain has TRBV6-5 and TRBJ2-5; TRBD2 matches 13 bases. The junction had 5 bases not matched to a gene; V was cut back by 6 bases and J by 7 bases. This CDR3 is 14 amino acids long. Germline assignment: CDR1 MNHEY and CDR2 SVGAGI. CDR3 residues: CASRVTSGGRTQYF. CDR3 DNA: TGTGCCAGCAGGGTGACTAGCGGGGGGCGGACCCAGTACTTC.

The rearrangement links TRBV20-1 to TRBJ2-7; tentatively, D is TRBD1 (6 bases). The germline CDR1 and CDR2 sequences are DFQATT and SNEGSKA (reference sequence). The CDR3 totals 12 residues. Trimming left V 3 bases short and J 7 bases short, with 13 bases between. The CDR3 reads CSASRGTGEQYF. DNA of the CDR3: TGCAGTGCTAGTAGGGGGACGGGTGAGCAGTACTTC.

This clone was seen once. The chain is built from TRBV7-2 and TRBJ2-3, with TRBD2 matching 9 bases. Per the germline V gene, CDR1 is SGHTA and CDR2 is FQGNSA. V dropped 3 bases and J dropped 5; count of bases not matched to a gene: 3. This CDR3 has 14 amino acids. CDR3 sequence (DNA): TGTGCCAGCAGCTTTCGCGGGAGGGGAGATACGCAGTATTTT. This gives the protein CASSFRGRGDTQYF.

The rearrangement uses TRBV11-1 and TRBJ1-3; D ambiguous. CDR1 is SGHAT, CDR2 FQDESV, per germline (reference sequence). V was trimmed by 4 bases and J by 0 bases, leaving 13 bases between them. The CDR3 length is 16 residues. The CDR3 loop reads CASSSRDFASGNTIYF. DNA for the CDR3: TGTGCCAGCAGCTCCCGGGATTTCGCCTCTGGAAACACCATATATTTT.

The chain joins TRBV19 to TRBJ2-1, with D perhaps TRBD2 (6 bases). Germline CDR1 and CDR2: LNHDA and SQIVND (reference sequence). The CDR3 contains 15 residues. V dropped 6 bases and J dropped 5 bases, with 17 bases sitting between them. This chain's CDR3 is CASRASKAGNNEQFF. In nucleotides, the CDR3 is TGTGCCAGTAGGGCTAGTAAGGCGGGAAACAATGAGCAGTTCTTC.

The chain is built from TRBV6-5 and TRBJ2-7, with unresolved D. The CDR3 has 13 residues. Germline V lookup: CDR1 MNHEY, CDR2 SVGAGI. V was shortened by 8 bases and J by 4 bases, with 15 bases between the two germline ends. The CDR3 DNA reads as TGTGCCAGCTGGCTTGGATCGACATACGAGCAGTACTTC. This gives the protein CASWLGSTYEQYF.

This chain joins TRBV30 and TRBJ1-5; no definite D call. The germline V gene encodes CDR1 GTSNPN and CDR2 SVGIG (reference sequence). The CDR3 runs to 12 residues. V dropped 1 base and J dropped 6 bases, with 7 bases sitting between them. The CDR3 reads CAWSGLAQPQHF. The CDR3 nucleotides are TGTGCCTGGAGTGGTCTAGCTCAGCCCCAGCATTTT.

V usage is TRBV4-2 and J usage is TRBJ2-1; 8 bases match TRBD2. Germline CDR1 LGHNA, CDR2 YNFKEQ. There are 14 residues in the CDR3. The V and J ends lost 6 bases and 4 bases, in that order; junction bases with no gene match: 5. The CDR3 nucleotides are TGTGCCAGCAGTAGCGGGGCTACGTACAATGAGCAGTTCTTC. Its protein is CASSSGATYNEQFF.

V usage is TRBV5-4 and J usage is TRBJ1-4, with D possibly being TRBD1 (5 bases). Germline V gene lookup returns CDR1 SGHNT and CDR2 YYREEE (reference sequence). The CDR3 runs to 14 residues. The V end was cut by 7 bases, the J end by 3 bases, with 13 bases between. The CDR3: CASRSGGANEKLFF. The CDR3 DNA follows: TGTGCCAGCCGATCCGGGGGGGCTAATGAAAAACTGTTTTTT. Using reference TRBV5-4 and TRBJ1-4 for the parts outside the CDR3, the full variable domain is ETGVTQSPTHLIKTRGQQVTLRCSSQSGHNTVSWYQQALGQGPQFIFQYYREEENGRGNFPPRFSGLQFPNYSSELNVNALELDDSALYLCASRSGGANEKLFFGSGTQLSVL.

V usage is TRBV7-3 and J usage is TRBJ2-1; no clear D. This CDR3 region has 9 residues. The V and J ends lost 6 bases and 14 bases respectively, with 8 bases between them. CDR1 and CDR2 from the germline V gene are SGHTA and FQGTGA. CDR3: CASSRLEFF. CDR3 bases: TGTGCCAGCAGTCGACTGGAGTTCTTC.

The count of this clone is one. The chain uses TRBV19 and TRBJ2-2; 11 bases agree with TRBD2. The germline V gene has CDR1 LNHDA and CDR2 SQIVND (reference sequence). This CDR3 region has 16 residues. The J segment lost 5 bases and the V segment lost 7 bases, leaving 9 bases of the junction unmatched. For the CDR3, the DNA is TGTGCCAGTAAGACCCCGGGACTAGCGGCAACCGGGGAGCTGTTTTTT. Its protein product is CASKTPGLAATGELFF.

V and J are TRBV7-6 and TRBJ2-5; 8 bases are a match to TRBD2. CDR1 is SGHVS, CDR2 FNYEAQ, per germline. V trimming: 7 bases; J trimming: 1 base; junction bases outside the gene matches: 14. The CDR3 spans 17 residues. In DNA, the CDR3 is TGTGCCAGCACTCGGGGAGGGTTAGCGGGGTTCCAAGAGACCCAGTACTTC. Its protein product is CASTRGGLAGFQETQYF.

A single count supports this clone. The gene calls are TRBV3-1 (or the pseudogene TRBV3-2) and TRBJ2-6, with D possibly TRBD1 on 7 matching bases. The CDR3 sequence is 19 residues long. The V end was cut by 4 bases, the J end by 0 bases, with 19 bases between. Germline V CDR1 and CDR2: LGHDT, YNNKEL (reference sequence). CDR3 bases: TGTGCCAGCAGCCTTGAAATAGGCAGGGGGGTCTCTGGGGCCAACGTCCTGACTTTC. Its protein is CASSLEIGRGVSGANVLTF.

This chain joins TRBV7-9 and TRBJ1-4; TRBD1 agrees at 9 bases. The CDR3 has 15 residues. Germline assignment: CDR1 SEHNR and CDR2 FQNEAQ (reference sequence). With 0 bases clipped from V and 8 bases from J, the junction kept 4 bases outside the gene matches. The CDR3 region has the DNA TGTGCCAGCAGCTTAGCTGGGACAGGGAAGGAAAAACTGTTTTTT. Translated: CASSLAGTGKEKLFF.

This clone was seen just once. Other DNA sequences in this sample translate to the same CDR3. The rearrangement links TRBV30 to TRBJ1-2; D possibly corresponds to TRBD1 (6 bases). The V end lost 0 bases, the J end lost 5 bases, and 10 bases lay between the germline ends. There are 13 residues in the CDR3. Germline-derived CDR1 and CDR2 are GTSNPN and SVGIG (reference sequence). The CDR3 DNA follows: TGTGCCTGGAGTGTACTCAGGGGTTATGGCTACACCTTC. The encoded protein is CAWSVLRGYGYTF.

J is TRBJ1-1 and V is TRBV7-9; D gene uncertain. Germline V gene sequence: CDR1 SEHNR, CDR2 FQNEAQ (reference sequence). V dropped 1 base and J dropped 4 bases, with 13 bases sitting between them. CDR3 length: 15 amino acids. Here the CDR3 reads CASSLGAFVTTEAFF. DNA of the CDR3: TGTGCCAGCAGCTTAGGAGCGTTTGTGACCACTGAAGCTTTCTTT.

The chain is built from TRBV29-1 and TRBJ1-4; 8 nucleotides match TRBD1. V dropped 5 bases and J dropped 0; count of bases not matched to a gene: 2. CDR1 is SQVTM, CDR2 ANQGSEA, per germline. This CDR3 has 14 amino acids. The CDR3 is CSVTQGATNEKLFF. The CDR3 bases are TGCAGCGTTACACAGGGGGCAACTAATGAAAAACTGTTTTTT.

The chain recombines TRBV14 with TRBJ2-2, with 8 bases aligning to TRBD1. Germline assignment: CDR1 SGHDN and CDR2 FVKESK. The CDR3 runs 15 residues. V lost 11 bases to trimming and J lost 3 bases; unmatched junction nucleotides: 11. The CDR3 nucleotides are TGTGCCTACCGACAGGGGCGCCTCTACACCGGGGAGCTGTTTTTT. Protein product: CAYRQGRLYTGELFF.

V and J are TRBV7-2 and TRBJ2-7; no definite D call. CDR1 and CDR2 from the germline V gene are SGHTA and FQGNSA. The CDR3 covers 12 residues. The V end lost 5 bases, the J end lost 3 bases, and 8 bases lay between the germline ends. CDR3 in DNA: TGTGCCAGCAGCCACAGTCACTACGAGCAGTACTTC. Translation: CASSHSHYEQYF.